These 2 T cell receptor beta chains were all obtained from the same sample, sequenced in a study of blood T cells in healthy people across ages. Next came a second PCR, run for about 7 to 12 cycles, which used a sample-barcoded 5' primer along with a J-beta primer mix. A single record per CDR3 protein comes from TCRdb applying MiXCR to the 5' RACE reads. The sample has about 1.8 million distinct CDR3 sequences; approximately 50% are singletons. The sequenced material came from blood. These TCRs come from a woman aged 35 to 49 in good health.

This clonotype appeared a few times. In DNA, the CDR3 is TGCAGCGTTTTCTACGGTGAGCAGTTCTTC. Translating it yields CSVFYGEQFF. This sequence joins TRBV29-1 and TRBJ2-1, with D hard to call. Trimming removed 5 bases at V and 9 bases at J, with 8 bases between. Per germline, CDR1 SQVTM and CDR2 ANQGSEA. CDR3 length: 10 amino acids.

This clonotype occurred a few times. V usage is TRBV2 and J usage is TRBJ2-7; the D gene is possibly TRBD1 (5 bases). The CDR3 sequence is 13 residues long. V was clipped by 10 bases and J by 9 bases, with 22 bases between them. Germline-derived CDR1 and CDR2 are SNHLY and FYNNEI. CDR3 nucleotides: TGTGCCACAGGGAAGGAAAGTGGGTCGAGGCAGTACTTC. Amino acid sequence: CATGKESGSRQYF. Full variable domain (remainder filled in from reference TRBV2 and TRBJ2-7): EPEVTQTPSHQVTQMGQEVILRCVPISNHLYFYWYRQILGQKVEFLVSFYNNEISEKSEIFDDQFSVERPDGSNFTLKIRSTKLEDSAMYFCATGKESGSRQYFGPGTRLTVT.